A single sample is the source of the 5 T cell receptor beta chains below, sequenced in a study of CD8+ T cells in alopecia areata. cDNA serving as the sequencing template came from extracted, reverse transcribed RNA. Generated by immunoSEQ multiplex PCR, the TCRdb table keeps only in-frame clones and is missing some. The sample was found to contain around 300,000 clones, and every one recurs. Cutaneous lymph nodes were pooled and cells sorted by CD4, CD8alpha, NKG2D, NKG2ACE and more. Sequenced material: CD4+ T cells sorted from a lymph node. The receptor source for this set is a C3H/HeJ mouse with alopecia areata. MHC haplotype of the strain: H2-k.

This clone was seen a few times. Genes and germline are mouse. The sequence runs out 4 residues before the end of the CDR3; the remainder is reconstructed from the germline J gene. The rearrangement links TRBV13-3 to TRBJ2-3; maybe TRBD2 (5 bases). Trimming removed 5 bases at V and 0 bases at J, with 7 bases between. This CDR3 comprises 13 residues. The germline CDR1 and CDR2 sequences are NNHDY and SYVADS. The part of the CDR3 DNA that was read is TGTGCCAGCAGCTGGACTAGTGCAGAA. Protein sequence: CASSWTSAE. The entire CDR3 reads CASSWTSAETLYF.

Worth noting for this clone: The gene names given are mouse names. The read gets to within 4 residues of the CDR3 end, and the germline J gene fills in the rest. This chain joins TRBV5 and TRBJ2-3, with 8 bases fitting TRBD2. The CDR3 extends over 16 amino acids. Germline values: CDR1 LGHNA, CDR2 YNLKQL (reference sequence). J was trimmed by 1 base and V by 0 bases; bases with no gene match: 3. CDR3 DNA, as far as it was read: TGTGCCAGCAGCCAAGACTGGGGGGTGGGTGCAGAA. Its protein is CASSQDWGVGAE. The whole CDR3 sequence is CASSQDWGVGAETLYF.

In its sample, this clone was seen a few times. Any gene name here is a mouse gene name. The CDR3 end lies 4 residues beyond the end of the read and is filled in from the germline J gene. V usage is TRBV13-2 and J usage is TRBJ2-2; TRBD2 matches at 14 bases. This CDR3 is 17 amino acids long. Germline V gene data show CDR1 as NNHNN and CDR2 as SYGAGS (reference sequence). This CDR3 is CASGLLRDWGGNGQLYF. Partial CDR3 DNA: TGTGCCAGCGGTCTTCTCCGGGACTGGGGGGGCAACGGG.

This clone has a count of ten or more. Gene names and germline match the mouse. The read terminates 4 residues ahead of where the CDR3 ends, so the germline J gene completes it. J is TRBJ1-2 and V is TRBV17; 11 positions match TRBD1. V lost 1 base to trimming and J lost 3 bases; unmatched junction nucleotides: 1. The V gene's germline CDR1 is MNHDT and CDR2 YYDKIL. The CDR3 loop spans 15 amino acids. The part of the CDR3 DNA that was read is TGTGCTAGCAGTAGAGGGACAGGGGGCTACTCC. This codes for CASSRGTGGYS. The whole CDR3 sequence reads CASSRGTGGYSDYTF.

This clone was picked up a small number of times. Each gene name is a mouse one. The missing CDR3 end, 4 residues past where the read stops, is filled in from the germline J gene. The rearrangement links TRBV5 to TRBJ2-7, with 8 bases that match TRBD2. Germline-derived CDR1 and CDR2 are LGHNA and YNLKQL (reference sequence). The CDR3 covers 15 residues. Incomplete CDR3 DNA: TGTGCCAGCAGCCAAGAGAGGGGGGGCGCTTAT. Amino acid sequence: CASSQERGGAY. The CDR3 as a whole reads CASSQERGGAYEQYF.